This section outlines one TCR beta chain sequence together with its context. Authors' analysis steps: Reference gene primers were amplified, and this amplification served to estimate nucleated cell counts. The repertoire was sequenced with immunoSEQ multiplex PCR; TCRdb's copy has only in-frame clones and lacks some. The V and J calls and clone size were taken over from that table, and D and trimming were inferred from the DNA. There are approximately 110,000 clones in the sample; approximately 90% occur only once, and about a third lies in the top ten. The data were taken from a study of blood T cell repertoires in COVID-19. Overall study: The origin of the acute and convalescent COVID-19 samples was the United States, Italy and Spain. Nucleic acid was either cDNA or gDNA, and it came from T cells, B-cell-depleted T cells, or PBMCs.

This CDR3 has 14 amino acids. Trimming left V 4 bases short and J 2 bases short, with 11 bases between. Germline lookup yields CDR1 GTSNPN and CDR2 SVGIG (reference sequence). The genes are TRBV30 and TRBJ1-4; maybe TRBD1 (6 bases). This TCR came from a woman of 80 years or more with acute or convalescent COVID-19. Input material: peripheral blood. The CDR3 DNA reads as TGTGCCTGGACCCGGGGGGCGACTAATGAAAAACTGTTTTTT. This gives the protein CAWTRGATNEKLFF.